Listed here is a single TCR beta chain. No antigen is known for it. This specimen comes from a study of shared clonotypes between healthy human individuals. General study results and limits: Large depth notwithstanding, sorted-subset sequencing proved incomplete by rarefaction.

CDR1 and CDR2 (germline): MDHEN, SYDVKM. V trimming: 4 bases; J trimming: 1 base; junction bases outside the gene matches: 17. This CDR3 is built from 20 residues. Splitting of each subset's genomic DNA was done evenly across several immunoSEQ plates. Sequenced by immunoSEQ multiplex PCR; TCRdb stores in-frame clones only, minus some. The data contain under 600,000 clones, around 95% of them singletons. This chain joins TRBV28 and TRBJ2-2; 8 nucleotides match TRBD1. This sequence originates from a woman in her 30s in good health. Sequencing used naive CD4+ T cells sorted from blood. Regarding subset: CD45RA+ positively selected. CDR3 in DNA: TGTGCCAGCAGTTACGGGATGGGCAGGGGGCTCGTGGGGAACACCGGGGAGCTGTTTTTT. Protein sequence: CASSYGMGRGLVGNTGELFF.